This T cell receptor beta chain was retrieved from a study of T cell repertoires in cytomegalovirus infection (dated by TCRdb to between 2017 and 2020). Broadly, across the study: Because public TCR beta signatures pointed to carriage of CMV infection together with the matching HLA type, the HLA type of each donor mattered for the analysis. The paper as a whole reports these results and caveats: In both this cohort and an independent cohort of several hundred donors, the cumulative frequency of public TCR beta family members distinguished carriers of CMV infection plus the relevant HLA type. In the ex vivo response, HLA-C-restricted CMV-specific TCR beta clonotypes were dominant, and in two of eight donors the single most frequent clonotype came from this HLA-C-restricted group.

The CDR3 runs 15 residues from the cysteine to the phenylalanine. The read is trimmed to its CDR3 DNA, 45 bases read in frame from base 1. The CDR1 and CDR2 encoded by the germline V gene are SGDLS and YYNGEE. Between the V and J ends, shortened by 4 bases and 2 bases respectively, the junction contains 13 bases. Turning to this clonotype: The antigen it recognizes is unknown. No base quality values were provided; no much bigger clone lies one nucleotide off.

TCRdb shows the sequencer as Illumina HiSeq 1500. TCRdb handled the public reads itself, with Q25 trimming in fastp and clone calling in MiXCR, and kept productive beta chains. One record per CDR3 amino acid sequence lists the most common genes and DNA. The sample data list 510,000 or so distinct CDR3 sequences, and roughly 29% of these were observed just once. Together, the top ten hold 13% of the sample. Sequencing used PBMCs. Here the chain combines TRBV9 and TRBJ1-3, with the D gene uncertain. This clonotype was sampled from a human donor in good health (CMV status not recorded). Some clones in this sample may be carry-over from other donors' samples. The CDR3 protein is CASSPLGWTGNTIYF. The DNA reads TGTGCCAGCAGCCCCTTAGGGTGGACTGGAAACACCATATATTTT.